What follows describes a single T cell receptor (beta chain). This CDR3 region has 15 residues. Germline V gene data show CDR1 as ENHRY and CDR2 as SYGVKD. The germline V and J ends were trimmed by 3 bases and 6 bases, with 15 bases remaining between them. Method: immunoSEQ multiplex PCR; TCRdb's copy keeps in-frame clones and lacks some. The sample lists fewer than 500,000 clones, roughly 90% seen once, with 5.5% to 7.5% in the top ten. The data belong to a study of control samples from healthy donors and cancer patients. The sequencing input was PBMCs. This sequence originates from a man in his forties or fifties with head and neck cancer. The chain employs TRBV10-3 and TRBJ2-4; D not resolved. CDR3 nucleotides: TGTGCCATCAGTGAAAATAACCGGGTGGGAAACATTCAGTACTTC. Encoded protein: CAISENNRVGNIQYF.